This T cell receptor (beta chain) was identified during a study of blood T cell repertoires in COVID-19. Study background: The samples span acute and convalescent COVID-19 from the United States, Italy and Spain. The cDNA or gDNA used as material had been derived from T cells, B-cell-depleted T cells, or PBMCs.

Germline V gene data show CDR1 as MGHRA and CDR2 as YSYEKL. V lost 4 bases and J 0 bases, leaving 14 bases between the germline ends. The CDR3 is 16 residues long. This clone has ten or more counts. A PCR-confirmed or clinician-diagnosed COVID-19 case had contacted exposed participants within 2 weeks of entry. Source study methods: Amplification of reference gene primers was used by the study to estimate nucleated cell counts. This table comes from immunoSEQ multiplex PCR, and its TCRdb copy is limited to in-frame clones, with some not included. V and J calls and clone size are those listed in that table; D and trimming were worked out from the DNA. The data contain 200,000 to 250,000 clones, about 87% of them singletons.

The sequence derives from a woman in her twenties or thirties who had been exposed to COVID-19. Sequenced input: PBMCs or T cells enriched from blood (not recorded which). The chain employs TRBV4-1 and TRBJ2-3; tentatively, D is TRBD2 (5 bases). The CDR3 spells CASSPWGASSTDTQYF. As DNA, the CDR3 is TGCGCCAGCAGCCCCTGGGGAGCGTCTAGCACAGATACGCAGTATTTT.